The 25 T cell receptor beta chains below were found in one sample sequenced in a study of human T cells and chemical hapten exposure. Extraction of total RNA was performed on unfractionated whole blood. The library put unique molecular identifiers onto individual cDNA molecules. From the reads, TCRdb called clonotypes with MiXCR, one entry per CDR3 protein. This table has more than 100,000 distinct CDR3 sequences, 6.5% to 10% appearing once. Material: whole blood. The receptors here all came from a human donor in good health. Some clones in this sample may be carry-over from other donors' samples.

This clonotype was counted many times. The chain joins TRBV7-3 to TRBJ2-1; 7 positions agree with TRBD1. J lost 2 bases, V lost 4 bases, and 8 bases had no gene match. Germline V lookup: CDR1 SGHTA, CDR2 FQGTGA. The CDR3 is 16 residues long. The CDR3 DNA is TGTGCCAGCAGCTCACCCCTAGGGGGCCCCTACAATGAGCAGTTCTTC. Amino acids: CASSSPLGGPYNEQFF. The variable domain in full, completed from reference TRBV7-3 and TRBJ2-1, reads GAGVSQTPSNKVTEKGKYVELRCDPISGHTALYWYRQSLGQGPEFLIYFQGTGAADDSGLPNDRFFAVRPEGSVSTLKIQRTERGDSAVYLCASSSPLGGPYNEQFFGPGTRLTVL.

In its sample, this clonotype was seen many times. V gene TRBV12-5 combines with J gene TRBJ1-3, with 8 bases fitting TRBD1. V lost 1 base to trimming and J lost 4 bases; unmatched junction nucleotides: 3. Germline CDR1 is LGHNT and CDR2 is FRNRAP. The CDR3 covers 15 residues. The chain's CDR3 is CASGLGQGRGNTIYF. The DNA for the CDR3 is TGTGCTAGTGGTTTGGGACAGGGGCGCGGAAACACCATATATTTT. The whole variable domain, filled in from reference TRBV12-5 and TRBJ1-3, reads DARVTQTPRHKVTEMGQEVTMRCQPILGHNTVFWYRQTMMQGLELLAYFRNRAPLDDSGMPKDRFSAEMPDATLATLKIQPSEPRDSAVYFCASGLGQGRGNTIYFGEGSWLTVV.

Comments on this clonotype: Possible read error: a much larger clone is one base away. The CDR3 coding sequence is TGCGCCAGCGGGCTCCTGAACACTGAAGCTTTCTTT. It translates to CASGLLNTEAFF. This rearrangement joins TRBV10-2 to TRBJ1-1, with D hard to call. Germline V gene data show CDR1 as WSHSY and CDR2 as SAAADI. Trimming stripped 8 bases from V and 0 bases from J, with 7 bases between. This CDR3 contains 12 residues.

The V and J genes are TRBV2 and TRBJ2-2, with 10 bases that match TRBD1. After removal of 4 bases from V and 6 bases from J, the junction contained 8 bases not matched to a gene. The CDR3 is 16 residues long. Per the germline V gene, CDR1 is SNHLY and CDR2 is FYNNEI. DNA for the CDR3: TGTGCCAGCAGTGCCAGACAGGGGGCTTTTGCCGGGGAGCTGTTTTTT. Protein: CASSARQGAFAGELFF. Full variable domain (missing parts from reference TRBV2 and TRBJ2-2): EPEVTQTPSHQVTQMGQEVILRCVPISNHLYFYWYRQILGQKVEFLVSFYNNEISEKSEIFDDQFSVERPDGSNFTLKIRSTKLEDSAMYFCASSARQGAFAGELFFGEGSRLTVL.

This clonotype was counted a few times. This sequence joins TRBV29-1 and TRBJ2-7, with D possibly matching TRBD2 (5 bases). This CDR3 comprises 11 residues. The V end lost 2 bases, the J end lost 4 bases, and 6 bases lay between the germline ends. CDR1 SQVTM and CDR2 ANQGSEA come from the germline V gene. CDR3 nucleotides: TGCAGCGTTGAACGGGGTTACGAGCAGTACTTC. This translates into CSVERGYEQYF.

CDR3 coding DNA: TGCGCCAGCAGCTTGGGGGTCAGCTACCAAGAGACCCAGTACTTC. This sequence encodes CASSLGVSYQETQYF. The V gene is TRBV5-1, the J gene TRBJ2-5; D not certain. The CDR3 is made up of 15 amino acids. V was shortened by 0 bases and J by 0 bases, with 9 bases between the two germline ends. CDR1 and CDR2 (germline): SGHRS, YFSETQ.

The rearrangement uses TRBV7-9 and TRBJ2-5; TRBD1 matches 7 bases. J was trimmed by 5 bases and V by 5 bases; bases with no gene match: 11. Germline V lookup: CDR1 SEHNR, CDR2 FQNEAQ (reference sequence). This CDR3 is built from 15 residues. The CDR3 loop reads CASSPGDSRRETQYF. The CDR3 coding sequence is TGTGCCAGCAGCCCCGGGGACAGTCGAAGGGAGACCCAGTACTTC.

This clonotype was seen repeatedly, ten times or more. This chain connects TRBV29-1 to TRBJ1-5; no definite D call. V lost 4 bases and J lost 0, with 7 bases in between. The germline V gene has CDR1 SQVTM and CDR2 ANQGSEA. The CDR3 has 13 residues. The CDR3 DNA follows: TGCAGCGTTGCGATCAGTAGCAATCAGCCCCAGCATTTT. Protein sequence: CSVAISSNQPQHF.

This clonotype appeared a few times. The gene calls are TRBV7-2 and TRBJ2-3; the D gene is possibly TRBD2 (6 bases). V lost 3 bases and J 2 bases, leaving 12 bases between the germline ends. The CDR3 has 15 residues. Germline V gives CDR1 SGHTA, CDR2 FQGNSA. The CDR3 DNA sequence: TGTGCCAGCAGCTTCGCGGGATCTAACACAGATACGCAGTATTTT. Translation gives CASSFAGSNTDTQYF. Using reference TRBV7-2 and TRBJ2-3 for the parts outside the CDR3, the full variable domain is GAGVSQSPSNKVTEKGKDVELRCDPISGHTALYWYRQSLGQGLEFLIYFQGNSAPDKSGLPSDRFSAERTGGSVSTLTIQRTQQEDSAVYLCASSFAGSNTDTQYFGPGTRLTVL.

This clonotype has ten or more counts. V usage is TRBV19 and J usage is TRBJ2-2, with D uncertain. CDR1 and CDR2 (germline): LNHDA, SQIVND (reference sequence). The CDR3 is 13 residues long. V was shortened by 3 bases and J by 5 bases, with 7 bases between the two germline ends. The CDR3 sequence is CASSMITTGELFF. The CDR3 region has the DNA TGTGCCAGTAGTATGATCACAACCGGGGAGCTGTTTTTT. Full variable domain (rest looked up from reference TRBV19 and TRBJ2-2): DGGITQSPKYLFRKEGQNVTLSCEQNLNHDAMYWYRQDPGQGLRLIYYSQIVNDFQKGDIAEGYSVSREKKESFPLTVTSAQKNPTAFYLCASSMITTGELFFGEGSRLTVL.

The chain carries TRBV15 and TRBJ2-3, with 7 nucleotides matching TRBD2. V shed 4 bases and J 2 bases; nucleotides not matched to a gene: 9. The CDR3 consists of 16 residues. The germline V gene has CDR1 LNHNV and CDR2 YYDKDF (reference sequence). The CDR3 nucleotides are TGTGCCACCAGCAAAAGGGCTAGCGGATCCACAGATACGCAGTATTTT. It encodes CATSKRASGSTDTQYF.

The J gene is TRBJ2-1, the V gene TRBV30; D remains unclear. Germline CDR1 reads GTSNPN; CDR2 reads SVGIG (reference sequence). V lost 0 bases to trimming and J lost 9 bases, with 12 bases between them. The CDR3 consists of 13 residues. The CDR3 loop reads CAWSVGPFGEQFF. CDR3 nucleotide sequence: TGTGCCTGGAGTGTAGGACCCTTCGGTGAGCAGTTCTTC.

This chain joins TRBV12-3 or TRBV12-4 and TRBJ1-1, with unresolved D. Trimming removed 5 bases at V and 4 bases at J, with 11 bases between. CDR3 length: 13 amino acids. In DNA form, the CDR3 reads TGTGCCAGCAGTCCGGGATTACGCACTGAAGCTTTCTTT. Translated, it gives CASSPGLRTEAFF.

This CDR3 reads CSVEEDRGLGANVLTF. In DNA, the CDR3 is TGCAGCGTTGAGGAGGACAGGGGGCTGGGGGCCAACGTCCTGACTTTC. The chain has TRBV29-1 and TRBJ2-6; 11 bases are a match to TRBD1. The V segment lost 3 bases and the J segment 4 bases; nucleotides outside the gene matches: 5. The CDR3 is 16 amino acids. The germline gives CDR1 SQVTM, CDR2 ANQGSEA.

This clonotype showed up many times. The chain carries TRBV3-1 and TRBJ2-7; D remains ambiguous. CDR1 LGHDT and CDR2 YNNKEL come from the germline V gene (reference sequence). The CDR3 extends over 13 amino acids. The V and J ends lost 0 bases and 4 bases respectively, with 7 bases between them. The chain's CDR3 is CASSQDFKYEQYF. Written as DNA, the CDR3 is TGTGCCAGCAGCCAAGATTTCAAGTACGAGCAGTACTTC.

This clonotype was recorded at least ten times. J is TRBJ1-1 and V is TRBV4-1; maybe TRBD1 (5 bases). This CDR3 spans 14 amino acids. CDR1 is MGHRA, CDR2 YSYEKL, per germline. Trimming cost V 4 bases and J 1 base, with 10 bases left between them. CDR3 in amino acids: CASSRLTENTEAFF. The CDR3 DNA reads as TGCGCCAGCAGCCGCTTGACAGAGAACACTGAAGCTTTCTTT.

This clonotype has a handful of counts. J is TRBJ2-7 and V is TRBV6-5; no firm D call. This CDR3 has 14 residues. V dropped 4 bases and J dropped 4 bases, with 14 bases sitting between them. Germline loops: CDR1 MNHEY, CDR2 SVGAGI. The CDR3 region has the DNA TGTGCCAGCAGTTTTAGACATCCCCGTTACGAGCAGTACTTC. Amino acids: CASSFRHPRYEQYF.

This clonotype was picked up a small number of times. V gene TRBV20-1 combines with J gene TRBJ1-1, with D uncertain. There are 13 residues in the CDR3. In germline, CDR1 is DFQATT, CDR2 SNEGSKA (reference sequence). V dropped 6 bases and J dropped 3 bases, with 14 bases sitting between them. The CDR3 sequence: CSADTNSDTEAFF. The CDR3, as DNA: TGCAGTGCAGATACCAACTCGGACACTGAAGCTTTCTTT.

The chain combines TRBV7-2 with TRBJ1-1; D is ambiguous. Germline CDR1 and CDR2: SGHTA and FQGNSA. The CDR3 is 14 residues long. V was pared by 5 bases and J by 5 bases, with 15 bases between. The CDR3 loop is CASSRTVGWTEAFF. The DNA of the CDR3 is TGTGCCAGCAGCCGTACGGTAGGGTGGACTGAAGCTTTCTTT.

This chain uses TRBV7-2 with TRBJ2-3, with D perhaps matching TRBD1 or TRBD2 (5 bases each). This CDR3 is built from 15 residues. V lost 5 bases and J lost 5, with 17 bases in between. Germline V gene data show CDR1 as SGHTA and CDR2 as FQGNSA. CDR3 sequence reads: CASSVGTPGLDTQYF. The DNA of the CDR3 is TGTGCCAGCAGCGTCGGGACGCCCGGGCTAGATACGCAGTATTTT.

This clonotype occurred many times. The rearrangement uses TRBV20-1 and TRBJ2-7; D ambiguous. The CDR3 runs to 13 residues. From germline, CDR1 is DFQATT and CDR2 SNEGSKA (reference sequence). The V end lost 0 bases, the J end lost 2 bases, and 8 bases lay between the germline ends. CDR3 residues: CSAREGWTYEQYF. DNA for the CDR3: TGCAGTGCTAGAGAAGGGTGGACCTACGAGCAGTACTTC.

This chain uses TRBV20-1 with TRBJ2-7; 9 bases agree with TRBD1. Trimming at V came to 1 base and at J to 0 bases, leaving 7 bases not matched to a gene. Germline assignment: CDR1 DFQATT and CDR2 SNEGSKA (reference sequence). CDR3 length equals 16 residues. The DNA for the CDR3 is TGCAGTGCTAGAGGGACAGGGGAATTCCCCTCCTACGAGCAGTACTTC. The encoded protein is CSARGTGEFPSYEQYF.

The chain employs TRBV25-1 and TRBJ2-1; TRBD1 matches at 9 bases. V gave up 1 base and J gave up 7 bases; unmatched junction bases: 5. CDR1 MGHDK and CDR2 SYGVNS come from the germline V gene. The CDR3 has 15 amino acids. CDR3 in DNA: TGTGCCAGCAGTGAATTGAACAGGGGGCTAAATGAGCAGTTCTTC. This sequence encodes CASSELNRGLNEQFF. The whole variable domain, remainder taken from reference TRBV25-1 and TRBJ2-1, is EADIYQTPRYLVIGTGKKITLECSQTMGHDKMYWYQQDPGMELHLIHYSYGVNSTEKGDLSSESTVSRIRTEHFPLTLESARPSHTSQYLCASSELNRGLNEQFFGPGTRLTVL.

The chain carries TRBV25-1 and TRBJ2-7; 8 bases map to TRBD1. V shed 8 bases and J 3 bases; nucleotides not matched to a gene: 6. Germline V gives CDR1 MGHDK, CDR2 SYGVNS. The CDR3 has 13 amino acids. The CDR3 sequence: CASSRTGHYEQYF. The CDR3 nucleotides are TGTGCCAGCTCTCGGACAGGGCACTACGAGCAGTACTTC.

This clonotype was counted a few times. The rearrangement links TRBV20-1 to TRBJ2-5, with D perhaps TRBD2 (6 bases). CDR1 DFQATT and CDR2 SNEGSKA come from the germline V gene (reference sequence). Between the trimmed V and J ends, which lost 3 bases and 1 base, there was a span of 6 bases. This CDR3 region has 12 residues. DNA for the CDR3: TGCAGTGCTAGCGGGAGCCAAGAGACCCAGTACTTC. It specifies CSASGSQETQYF.